This TCR beta chain is drawn from a study of shared clonotypes between healthy human individuals (dated by TCRdb to 2018 to 2020). For context, the study as a whole: The cohort included three men and two women between 18 and 49 years of age. Per donor, three plates each were used for CD4 naive and CD4 memory, two for CD8 naive, and one for CD8 memory. Blood TCR repertoires of about 5 healthy adults were deeply sequenced to estimate repertoire size and the extent of clonotype sharing between individuals. To increase sequencing depth and limit assay-specific biases, TCR repertoire library preparation and sequencing were carried out by different laboratories using diverse techniques. Each donor's leukapheresis produced roughly between roughly 0.85 and 9.5 billion PBMCs.

Using the deep immunoSEQ assay, multiplex PCR amplified TCR CDR3 regions from genomic DNA. Genomic DNA extracted from each cell subset was distributed evenly over all wells of several immunoSEQ 96-well plates, and each plate served as one replicate. For sorted subsets, roughly 0.2 ug genomic DNA, equal to approximately 30,000 T cell genomes, was loaded into each replicate PCR. The purified libraries were quantified using a Qubit 3.0 fluorometer, sized with a Bioanalyzer 2100, and then quantified again using the KAPA Library Quantification kit. Each immunoSEQ 96-well plate was sequenced on its own single-read 150-cycle Illumina NextSeq 550 flow cell. Under the source paper's analysis protocol: The immunoSEQ output contained only junctional sequences without quality scores, so filtering could not match that applied to full-length reads. To assign V/J genes and CDR3, sequences were annotated using PyIR, a Python wrapper for IgBLAST v1.9, with IMGT germline references. Reads with weak V/J assignments (E-value above 1e-6), missing CDR3, stop codons, out-of-frame junctions, or ambiguous translated residues were removed. V3J clonotypes were defined by identical inferred V gene, J gene, and CDR3 amino acid sequence. Percentage overlap between repertoires was computed as shared unique clonotypes divided by the size of the smaller repertoire. RTK rarefaction, the Chao1 estimator, and Recon v2.1 estimates of unobserved clonotypes were used to assess repertoire richness. OLGA was used to compute generation probabilities for all TCRbeta clonotypes that the gDNA method yielded from a handful of donors. The clones in this table, taken by TCRdb from immuneACCESS, are in-frame only. Not every clone is retained; where verified, under half of the shortfall comes from an unresolved V gene, and the cause of the rest is unknown. Clone size and the V and J calls come from that table; the DNA yielded D and trimming. The sample table holds 1.5 million to 1.9 million clones, of which 95% to 99% were seen once. In total, the top ten clones hold 0.45% of the sample.

The CDR3 runs 15 residues from the cysteine to the phenylalanine. Left in the record is the CDR3 DNA by itself, 45 bases read in frame from the first base. Relative to germline, V is missing 0 bases and J is missing 4 bases, with 2 bases of the junction outside any gene match. According to the germline V gene, CDR1 reads SGHRS and CDR2 reads YFSETQ. This clone was seen once. This receptor's antigen is unknown. Within one base of it there is no much larger clone, and no base qualities were kept. Distinct nucleotide sequences in the sample also encode this CDR3. Donors were healthy HIV-negative adults with no recently reported acute infections or vaccinations. All donors were Caucasian adults living in Nashville, Tennessee, USA. CD4+ T cells were enriched through magnetic negative selection, after which naive cells were positively selected on CD45RA and the remaining negative fraction served as the memory subset. After blood collection by leukapheresis, PBMCs were isolated using Ficoll-Histopaque density gradient centrifugation and then cryopreserved in the vapor phase of liquid nitrogen. Analytical flow cytometry was used to check the purity and quantity of every magnetically sorted T cell population. Genomic DNA was isolated from every sorted fraction and measured by UV absorbance on a Nanodrop 2000c.

Paper-wide results and their limitations: Rarefaction of sorted-subset datasets indicated incomplete sequencing despite the large sequencing depth. The small number of donors limited the genetic and exposure-history diversity represented. When a few donors were compared, the shared fraction of clonotypes was roughly 5% for naive CD4, approximately 3.5% for naive CD8, roughly 2.5% for memory CD4, and 0.4% for memory CD8. Higher generation probabilities were observed for clonotypes shared by all four sorted-subset donors than for non-shared clonotypes. Naive subsets generally had larger estimated clonotype richness than memory subsets. Sampling was restricted to blood, and TCR repertoires in tissue are likely to differ from TCR repertoires in blood. Pairwise subsampling indicated that sequencing depth was expected to affect the degree of clonotype sharing among donors.

This receptor was taken from a man in his thirties or forties in good health. The chain was built from TRBV5-1 and TRBJ2-5; TRBD2 matches 11 bases in the middle. Sample: naive CD4+ T cells sorted from blood. The intended sense of this specimen's cell subset or site label: CD45RA+ positively selected. The encoded CDR3 is CASSLGGLAGETQYF. At the DNA level, the sequence is TGCGCCAGCAGCTTGGGTGGACTAGCGGGAGAGACCCAGTACTTC.